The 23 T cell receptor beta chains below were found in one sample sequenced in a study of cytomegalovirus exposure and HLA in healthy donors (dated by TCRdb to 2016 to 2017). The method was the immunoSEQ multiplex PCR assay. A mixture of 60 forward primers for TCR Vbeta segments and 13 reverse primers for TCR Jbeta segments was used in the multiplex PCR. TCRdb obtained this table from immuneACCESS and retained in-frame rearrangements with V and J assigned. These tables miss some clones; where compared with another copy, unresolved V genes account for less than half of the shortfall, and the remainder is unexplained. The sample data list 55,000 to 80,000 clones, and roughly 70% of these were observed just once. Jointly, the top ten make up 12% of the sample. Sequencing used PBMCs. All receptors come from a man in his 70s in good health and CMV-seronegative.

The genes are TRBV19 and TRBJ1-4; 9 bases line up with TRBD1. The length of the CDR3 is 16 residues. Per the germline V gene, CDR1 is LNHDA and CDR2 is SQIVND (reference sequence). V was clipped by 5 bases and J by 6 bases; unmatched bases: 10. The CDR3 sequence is CASSSHPRDRDEKLFF. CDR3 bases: TGTGCCAGTAGTTCACACCCCCGGGACAGGGATGAAAAACTGTTTTTT.

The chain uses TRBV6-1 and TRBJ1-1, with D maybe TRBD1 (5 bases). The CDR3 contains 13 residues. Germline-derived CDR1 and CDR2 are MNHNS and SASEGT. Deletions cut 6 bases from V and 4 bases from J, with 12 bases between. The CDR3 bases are TGTGCCAGCAGCCCCGGGGGAGTCACTGAAGCTTTCTTT. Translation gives CASSPGGVTEAFF.

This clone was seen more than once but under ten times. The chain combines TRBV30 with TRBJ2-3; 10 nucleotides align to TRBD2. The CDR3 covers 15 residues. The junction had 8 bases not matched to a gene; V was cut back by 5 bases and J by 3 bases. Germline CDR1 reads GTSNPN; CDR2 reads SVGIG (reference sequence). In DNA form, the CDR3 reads TGTGCCTGGGGACAGGCACTAGCGGGGACAGATACGCAGTATTTT. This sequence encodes CAWGQALAGTDTQYF.

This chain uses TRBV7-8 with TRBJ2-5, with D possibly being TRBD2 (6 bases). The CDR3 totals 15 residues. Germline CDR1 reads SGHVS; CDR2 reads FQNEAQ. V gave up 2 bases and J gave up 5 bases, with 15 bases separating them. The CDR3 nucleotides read TGTGCCAGCAGCTTACGGAGGGCCTTAGCGGAGACCCAGTACTTC. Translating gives CASSLRRALAETQYF.

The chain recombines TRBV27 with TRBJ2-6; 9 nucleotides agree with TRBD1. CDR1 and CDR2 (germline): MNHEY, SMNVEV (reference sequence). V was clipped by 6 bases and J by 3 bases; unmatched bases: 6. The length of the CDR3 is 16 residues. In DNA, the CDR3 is TGTGCCAGCAGCTCCGGACAGGGGTTTGGGGCCAACGTCCTGACTTTC. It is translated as CASSSGQGFGANVLTF.

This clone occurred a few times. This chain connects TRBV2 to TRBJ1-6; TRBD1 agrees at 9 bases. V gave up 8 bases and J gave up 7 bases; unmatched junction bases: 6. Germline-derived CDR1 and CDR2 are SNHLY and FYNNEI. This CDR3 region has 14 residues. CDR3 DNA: TGTGCCAGCTGCGGGACAGGGCGAAATTCACCCCTCCACTTT. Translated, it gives CASCGTGRNSPLHF.

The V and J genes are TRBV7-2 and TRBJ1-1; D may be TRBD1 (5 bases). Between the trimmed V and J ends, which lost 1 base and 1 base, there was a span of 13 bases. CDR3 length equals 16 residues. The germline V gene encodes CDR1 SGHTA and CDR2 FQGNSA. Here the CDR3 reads CASSLEGAVKNTEAFF. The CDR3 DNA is TGTGCCAGCAGCTTAGAAGGGGCCGTCAAGAACACTGAAGCTTTCTTT. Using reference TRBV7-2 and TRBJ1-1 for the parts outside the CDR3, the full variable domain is GAGVSQSPSNKVTEKGKDVELRCDPISGHTALYWYRQSLGQGLEFLIYFQGNSAPDKSGLPSDRFSAERTGGSVSTLTIQRTQQEDSAVYLCASSLEGAVKNTEAFFGQGTRLTVV.

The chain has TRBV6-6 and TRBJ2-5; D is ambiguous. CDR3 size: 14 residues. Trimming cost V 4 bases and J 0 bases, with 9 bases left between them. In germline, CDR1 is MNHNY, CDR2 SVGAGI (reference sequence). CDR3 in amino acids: CASSSPEYQETQYF. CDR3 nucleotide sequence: TGTGCCAGCAGTTCTCCCGAGTACCAAGAGACCCAGTACTTC.

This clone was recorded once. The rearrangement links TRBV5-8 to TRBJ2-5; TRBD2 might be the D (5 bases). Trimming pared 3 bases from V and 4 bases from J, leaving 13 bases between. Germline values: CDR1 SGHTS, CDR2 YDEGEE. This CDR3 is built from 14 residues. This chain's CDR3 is CASSWRLRGETQYF. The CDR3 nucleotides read TGTGCCAGCAGCTGGAGGCTTCGGGGAGAGACCCAGTACTTC.

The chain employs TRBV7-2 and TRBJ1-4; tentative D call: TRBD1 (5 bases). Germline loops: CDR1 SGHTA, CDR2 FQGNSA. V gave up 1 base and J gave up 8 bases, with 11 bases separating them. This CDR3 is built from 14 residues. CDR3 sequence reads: CASSLVWGREKLFF. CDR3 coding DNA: TGTGCCAGCAGCTTAGTCTGGGGGAGGGAAAAACTGTTTTTT.

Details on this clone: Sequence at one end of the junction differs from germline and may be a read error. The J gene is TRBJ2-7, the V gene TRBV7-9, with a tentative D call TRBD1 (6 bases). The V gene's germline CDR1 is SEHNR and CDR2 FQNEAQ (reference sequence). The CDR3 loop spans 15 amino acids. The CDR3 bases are TGTTCCAGCAGCCTCACAGGGTCGAGCTCCTACGAGCAGTACTTC. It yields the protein CSSSLTGSSSYEQYF.

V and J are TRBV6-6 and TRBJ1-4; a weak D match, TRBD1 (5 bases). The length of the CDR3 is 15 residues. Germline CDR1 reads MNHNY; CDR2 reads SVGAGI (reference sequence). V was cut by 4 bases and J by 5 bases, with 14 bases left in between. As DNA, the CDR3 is TGTGCCAGCAGTTCTTCCCGGGGGGAAAATGAAAAACTGTTTTTT. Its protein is CASSSSRGENEKLFF.

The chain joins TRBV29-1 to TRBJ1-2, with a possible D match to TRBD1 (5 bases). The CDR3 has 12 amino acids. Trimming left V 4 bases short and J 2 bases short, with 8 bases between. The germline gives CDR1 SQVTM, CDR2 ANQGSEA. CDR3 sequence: CSVGEGNYGYTF. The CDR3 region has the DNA TGCAGCGTTGGGGAGGGGAACTATGGCTACACCTTC.

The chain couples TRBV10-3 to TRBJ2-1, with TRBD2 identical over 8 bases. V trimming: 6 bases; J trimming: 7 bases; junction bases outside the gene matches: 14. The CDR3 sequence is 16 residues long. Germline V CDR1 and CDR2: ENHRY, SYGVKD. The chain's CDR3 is CAIRGAREGTQNEQFF. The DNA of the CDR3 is TGTGCCATCAGGGGGGCTCGGGAGGGGACGCAGAATGAGCAGTTCTTC.

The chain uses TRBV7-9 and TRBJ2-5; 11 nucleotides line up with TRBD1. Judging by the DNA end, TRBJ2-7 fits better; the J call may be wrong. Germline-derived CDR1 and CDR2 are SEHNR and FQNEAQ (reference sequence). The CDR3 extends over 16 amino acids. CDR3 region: CASSLFVGQGAHEQYF. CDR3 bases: TGTGCCAGCAGCTTATTCGTCGGACAGGGGGCCCACGAGCAGTACTTC.

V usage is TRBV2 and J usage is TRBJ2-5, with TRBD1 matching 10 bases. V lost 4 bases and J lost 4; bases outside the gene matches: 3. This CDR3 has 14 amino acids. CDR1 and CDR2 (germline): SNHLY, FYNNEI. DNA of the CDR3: TGTGCCAGCAGTGGGACAGGGGGGAGAGAGACCCAGTACTTC. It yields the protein CASSGTGGRETQYF.

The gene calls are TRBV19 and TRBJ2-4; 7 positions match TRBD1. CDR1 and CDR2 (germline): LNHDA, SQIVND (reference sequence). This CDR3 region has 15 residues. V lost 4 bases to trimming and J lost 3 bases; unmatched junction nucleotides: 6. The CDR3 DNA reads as TGTGCCAGTAGTACCGGGACAGTCGGCAAAAACATTCAGTACTTC. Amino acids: CASSTGTVGKNIQYF.

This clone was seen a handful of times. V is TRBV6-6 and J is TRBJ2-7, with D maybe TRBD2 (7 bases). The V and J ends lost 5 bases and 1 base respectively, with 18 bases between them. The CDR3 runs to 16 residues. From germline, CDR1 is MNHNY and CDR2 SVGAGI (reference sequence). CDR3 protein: CASSPNQGGGSYEQYF. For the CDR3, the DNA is TGTGCCAGCAGTCCTAATCAGGGAGGGGGGTCCTACGAGCAGTACTTC.

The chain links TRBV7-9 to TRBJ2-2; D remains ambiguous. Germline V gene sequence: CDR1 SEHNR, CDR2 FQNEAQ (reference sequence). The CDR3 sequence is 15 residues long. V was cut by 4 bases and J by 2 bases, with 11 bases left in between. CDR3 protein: CASSSTKSNTGELFF. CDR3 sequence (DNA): TGTGCCAGCAGCTCCACAAAGTCCAACACCGGGGAGCTGTTTTTT.

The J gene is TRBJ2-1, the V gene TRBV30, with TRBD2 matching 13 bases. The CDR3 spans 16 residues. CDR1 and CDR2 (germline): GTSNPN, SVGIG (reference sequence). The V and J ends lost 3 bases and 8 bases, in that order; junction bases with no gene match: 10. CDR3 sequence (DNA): TGTGCCTGGAGCGCCTTACTAGCGGGAGGGTCAGATGAGCAGTTCTTC. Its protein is CAWSALLAGGSDEQFF. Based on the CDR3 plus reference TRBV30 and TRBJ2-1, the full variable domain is SQTIHQWPATLVQPVGSPLSLECTVEGTSNPNLYWYRQAAGRGLQLLFYSVGIGQISSEVPQNLSASRPQDRQFILSSKKLLLSDSGFYLCAWSALLAGGSDEQFFGPGTRLTVL.

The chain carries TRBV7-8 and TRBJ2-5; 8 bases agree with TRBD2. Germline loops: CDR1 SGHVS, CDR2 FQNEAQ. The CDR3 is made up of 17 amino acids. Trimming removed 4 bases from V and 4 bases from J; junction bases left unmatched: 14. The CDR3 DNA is TGTGCCAGCAGCTCAGGGTCGGGAGGGAATCTTGGAGAGACCCAGTACTTC. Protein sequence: CASSSGSGGNLGETQYF.

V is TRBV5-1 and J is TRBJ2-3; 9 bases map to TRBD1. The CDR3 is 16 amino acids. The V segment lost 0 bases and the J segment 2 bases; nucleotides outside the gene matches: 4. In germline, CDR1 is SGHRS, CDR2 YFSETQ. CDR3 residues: CASSLDGTGITDTQYF. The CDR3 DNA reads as TGCGCCAGCAGCTTGGATGGGACAGGGATCACAGATACGCAGTATTTT. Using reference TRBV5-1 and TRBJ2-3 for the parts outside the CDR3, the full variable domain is KAGVTQTPRYLIKTRGQQVTLSCSPISGHRSVSWYQQTPGQGLQFLFEYFSETQRNKGNFPGRFSGRQFSNSRSEMNVSTLELGDSALYLCASSLDGTGITDTQYFGPGTRLTVL.

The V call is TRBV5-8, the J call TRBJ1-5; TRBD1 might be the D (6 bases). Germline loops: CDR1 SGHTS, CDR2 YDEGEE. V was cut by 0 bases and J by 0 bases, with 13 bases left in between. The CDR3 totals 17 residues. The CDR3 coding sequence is TGTGCCAGCAGCTTGGTTGGACAGACGGATAGCAATCAGCCCCAGCATTTT. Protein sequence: CASSLVGQTDSNQPQHF.